One and the same sample provided the 14 T cell receptor beta chains below, sequenced in a study of blood T cell repertoires in COVID-19. The repertoire was sequenced with immunoSEQ multiplex PCR; TCRdb's copy has only in-frame clones and lacks some. The sample lists about 170,000 clones, around 83% seen once, with around 20% in the top ten. Sequenced input: peripheral blood. The origin of the receptors is a woman aged 70-85 years who had recovered from COVID-19.

The chain carries TRBV4-1 and TRBJ2-2; TRBD1 is a possible D gene (5 bases). The CDR3 consists of 16 residues. V dropped 4 bases and J dropped 6 bases, with 18 bases sitting between them. CDR1 MGHRA and CDR2 YSYEKL come from the germline V gene. CDR3 nucleotide sequence: TGCGCCAGCAGCCCGATGGGGCAGATGGACGCCGGGGAGCTGTTTTTT. It codes for CASSPMGQMDAGELFF.

The CDR3 sequence is CASSQEASFYNEQFF. The CDR3 DNA sequence: TGCGCCAGCAGCCAAGAGGCTAGCTTCTACAATGAGCAGTTCTTC. This chain joins TRBV4-1 and TRBJ2-1, with D tentatively TRBD2 (5 bases). Germline CDR1 and CDR2: MGHRA and YSYEKL. Trimming took off 0 bases at V and 3 bases at J, with 9 bases between the two ends. CDR3 length equals 15 residues.

V and J are TRBV6-6 and TRBJ1-1; 9 bases match TRBD1. V was pared by 2 bases and J by 10 bases, with 5 bases of the junction left unmatched. CDR1 and CDR2 from the germline V gene are MNHNY and SVGAGI (reference sequence). The CDR3 is made up of 13 amino acids. CDR3 DNA: TGTGCCAGCAGTTACACGACAGGGGGGGGAGCTTTCTTT. Translating gives CASSYTTGGGAFF.

Here the CDR3 reads CAWSPGRGGYGYTF. The CDR3 DNA follows: TGTGCCTGGAGCCCCGGGCGGGGAGGCTATGGCTACACCTTC. The chain recombines TRBV30 with TRBJ1-2; D ambiguous. Germline V CDR1 and CDR2: GTSNPN, SVGIG (reference sequence). The CDR3 covers 14 residues. With 3 bases removed from V and 4 bases from J, the gap between germline ends came to 15 bases.

The gene calls are TRBV4-2 and TRBJ2-1; 9 nucleotides agree with TRBD2. With 1 base clipped from V and 2 bases from J, the junction kept 0 bases outside the gene matches. CDR1 and CDR2 from the germline V gene are LGHNA and YNFKEQ. This CDR3 has 15 residues. The CDR3 region is CASSQGTSAYNEQFF. CDR3 DNA sequence: TGTGCCAGCAGCCAAGGGACTAGCGCCTACAATGAGCAGTTCTTC.

To note about this clone: Germline is not matched at one junction end, which may reflect a read error. The chain carries TRBV24-1 and TRBJ1-1, with D possibly being TRBD1 (5 bases). Looked up from germline, CDR1 is KGHDR and CDR2 is SFDVKD. The CDR3 has 11 residues. CDR3 nucleotides: TGTGCCACCCAGATGGGGCTTCAATTAAATTTT. Translated, it gives CATQMGLQLNF.

This clone came up a few times. The chain couples TRBV2 to TRBJ1-4; 9 bases line up with TRBD1. In germline, CDR1 is SNHLY, CDR2 FYNNEI. With 7 bases clipped from V and 8 bases from J, the junction kept 11 bases outside the gene matches. The CDR3 runs 15 residues. The CDR3 is CASTPPGQGGEKLFF. CDR3 coding DNA: TGTGCCAGCACCCCCCCGGGACAGGGTGGGGAAAAACTGTTTTTT.

The gene calls are TRBV12-5 and TRBJ1-1; D remains unclear. Germline CDR1 LGHNT, CDR2 FRNRAP. CDR3 length: 13 amino acids. V dropped 7 bases and J dropped 4 bases, with 13 bases sitting between them. The CDR3 sequence is CASVSQGGTEAFF. For the CDR3, the DNA is TGTGCTAGTGTTTCCCAAGGCGGCACTGAAGCTTTCTTT.

The chain recombines TRBV18 with TRBJ2-5; D possibly corresponds to TRBD2 (5 bases). Trimming cost V 1 base and J 1 base, with 7 bases left between them. The CDR3 consists of 14 residues. Germline CDR1 KGHSH, CDR2 LQKENI. This CDR3 is CASSPLEGQETQYF. CDR3 DNA: TGTGCCAGCTCACCACTTGAGGGCCAAGAGACCCAGTACTTC.

The chain uses TRBV27 and TRBJ2-7, with 11 positions matching TRBD2. Looked up from germline, CDR1 is MNHEY and CDR2 is SMNVEV (reference sequence). The J segment lost 3 bases and the V segment lost 6 bases, leaving 4 bases of the junction unmatched. The CDR3 runs to 14 residues. Here the CDR3 DNA reads TGTGCCAGCAGCCTCGGGACTAGCGGCTACGAGCAGTACTTC. Translated: CASSLGTSGYEQYF.

This rearrangement joins TRBV7-3 to TRBJ1-5; a weak D match, TRBD1 (5 bases). Trimming took off 7 bases at V and 5 bases at J, with 9 bases between the two ends. In germline, CDR1 is SGHTA, CDR2 FQGTGA. The length of the CDR3 is 12 residues. This CDR3 is CASTPGDQPQHF. The DNA of the CDR3 is TGTGCCAGCACCCCGGGGGATCAGCCCCAGCATTTT.

This clone was observed a handful of times. The chain links TRBV27 to TRBJ2-3; 9 bases line up with TRBD1. The CDR3 sequence is 16 residues long. Germline V gives CDR1 MNHEY, CDR2 SMNVEV (reference sequence). J lost 1 base, V lost 8 bases, and 10 bases had no gene match. The CDR3, as DNA: TGTGCCAGCTGGGGGGGACAGGGTCGGGGCACAGATACGCAGTATTTT. Translating gives CASWGGQGRGTDTQYF.

The chain uses TRBV27 and TRBJ1-1; TRBD1 is a possible D gene (6 bases). Trimming shortened V by 2 bases and J by 10 bases, and 17 bases separated the two germline ends. Per germline, CDR1 MNHEY and CDR2 SMNVEV (reference sequence). The CDR3 length is 14 residues. The CDR3 protein is CASSLLGAVGPAFF. For the CDR3, the DNA is TGTGCCAGCAGTTTACTGGGGGCGGTGGGGCCAGCTTTCTTT.

The rearrangement links TRBV6-5 to TRBJ1-1; tentatively, D is TRBD1 (5 bases). Germline values: CDR1 MNHEY, CDR2 SVGAGI. The CDR3 extends over 15 amino acids. Trimming removed 7 bases from V and 1 base from J, with 16 bases in between. CDR3 DNA: TGTGCCAGCACCTTAGCTGGGGGGACGAACACTGAAGCTTTCTTT. As protein: CASTLAGGTNTEAFF.